This TCR beta chain was profiled in a study of blood T cell repertoires in COVID-19. Original handling: Amplified reference gene primers provided the basis for estimating nucleated cell counts. Libraries were prepared by immunoSEQ multiplex PCR; TCRdb keeps only in-frame clonotypes and omits some of them. D and trimming come from the DNA, and the V and J calls and clone size come from that table. Seen here are some 500,000 clones, 88% observed once, and the top ten hold less than 2%. V lost 1 base to trimming and J lost 3 bases; unmatched junction nucleotides: 2. CDR1 is LGHNT and CDR2 is FRNRAP in the germline V gene. CDR3 length equals 15 residues.

The source is a woman aged 40 to 50 who had recovered from COVID-19. The chain carries TRBV12-5 and TRBJ2-4; 8 bases are a match to TRBD1. Sequencing used PBMCs or T cells enriched from blood (not recorded which). The CDR3 region has the DNA TGTGCTAGTGGTTTGGACGGACAGGGCAAAAACATTCAGTACTTC. Its translation: CASGLDGQGKNIQYF. Together with reference TRBV12-5 and TRBJ2-4, the CDR3 gives the full variable domain: DARVTQTPRHKVTEMGQEVTMRCQPILGHNTVFWYRQTMMQGLELLAYFRNRAPLDDSGMPKDRFSAEMPDATLATLKIQPSEPRDSAVYFCASGLDGQGKNIQYFGAGTRLSVL.